Shown below are 7 T cell receptor beta chains from a single sample sequenced in a study of regulatory T cells in long-lasting Graves disease. This sample's time point: newly diagnosed GD, antithyroid drugs for less than 3 months. RNA extracted from PBMCs served as the sequencing template. For TCR beta, libraries came from iRepertoire HTBI primers and Arm-PCR of CDR3 regions. TCRdb independently ran MiXCR on the multiplex PCR reads; one entry per CDR3 protein. This sample has approximately 400,000 distinct CDR3 sequences, with roughly 15% found just once. This sample was shared with a second study, whose subject was T cells in Graves' hyperthyroidism and ophthalmopathy.

Source: peripheral blood mononuclear cells (PBMCs), taken at new diagnosis, from a patient treated with antithyroid drugs. Every receptor here comes from a woman in her 40s with Graves disease.

The J gene is TRBJ1-2, the V gene TRBV20-1; D call uncertain. CDR3 length: 11 residues. Germline assignment: CDR1 DFQATT and CDR2 SNEGSKA (reference sequence). Trimming took 4 bases from V and 6 from J, leaving 9 bases between them. The CDR3 loop is CSAKKSHGYTF. The CDR3 DNA reads as TGCAGTGCTAAAAAGAGTCATGGCTACACCTTC.

The CDR3 spells CASSYSTSGSPDEQFF. CDR3 nucleotides: TGTGCCAGCAGTTACTCGACTAGCGGGAGCCCCGATGAGCAGTTCTTC. This chain uses TRBV6-5 with TRBJ2-1, with TRBD2 identical over 12 bases. CDR1 MNHEY and CDR2 SVGAGI come from the germline V gene. With 0 bases clipped from V and 8 bases from J, the junction kept 5 bases outside the gene matches. The length of the CDR3 is 16 residues.

The table lists this clonotype with many counts. The J gene is TRBJ1-2, the V gene TRBV3-1, with a tentative D call TRBD1 (6 bases). CDR3 length: 13 residues. CDR1 is LGHDT, CDR2 YNNKEL, per germline (reference sequence). The V and J ends lost 0 bases and 6 bases respectively, with 8 bases between them. This CDR3 is CASSQDRGDGYTF. The CDR3 DNA follows: TGTGCCAGCAGCCAAGACAGGGGTGATGGCTACACCTTC. The whole variable domain, filled in from reference TRBV3-1 and TRBJ1-2, reads DTAVSQTPKYLVTQMGNDKSIKCEQNLGHDTMYWYKQDSKKFLKIMFSYNNKELIINETVPNRFSPKSPDKAHLNLHINSLELGDSAVYFCASSQDRGDGYTFGSGTRLTVV.

The rearrangement joins TRBV20-1 to TRBJ2-2; the match to TRBD1 covers 8 bases. Per the germline V gene, CDR1 is DFQATT and CDR2 is SNEGSKA (reference sequence). The CDR3 loop spans 14 amino acids. V dropped 6 bases and J dropped 1; count of bases not matched to a gene: 4. In DNA form, the CDR3 reads TGCAGTGCCTTAGGACAGGGGAACACCGGGGAGCTGTTTTTT. Translated: CSALGQGNTGELFF.

This clonotype was counted at least ten times. The chain combines TRBV19 with TRBJ2-1, with 9 bases that match TRBD2. The CDR3 is 17 residues long. Germline CDR1 is LNHDA and CDR2 is SQIVND (reference sequence). After removal of 3 bases from V and 7 bases from J, the junction contained 13 bases not matched to a gene. Written as DNA, the CDR3 is TGTGCCAGTAGTATTGGTTTTGGTAGCGGGAGATGGAATGAGCAGTTCTTC. Its protein is CASSIGFGSGRWNEQFF.

At least ten counts were recorded for this clonotype. J is TRBJ1-2 and V is TRBV28, with 7 bases lining up with TRBD1. Germline CDR1 and CDR2: MDHEN and SYDVKM. Trimming removed 2 bases from V and 4 bases from J; junction bases left unmatched: 4. This CDR3 region has 14 residues. The CDR3 coding sequence is TGTGCCAGCAGTTTAGACAGGGATATCTATGGCTACACCTTC. Translating gives CASSLDRDIYGYTF.

CDR3 sequence reads: CAATTGNYGYTF. In nucleotides, the CDR3 is TGTGCCGCCACCACGGGGAACTATGGCTACACCTTC. The J gene is TRBJ1-2, the V gene TRBV19; D is unresolved. This CDR3 comprises 12 residues. V was shortened by 11 bases and J by 2 bases, with 12 bases between the two germline ends. CDR1 LNHDA and CDR2 SQIVND come from the germline V gene (reference sequence).